Given below is one T cell receptor beta chain in context. The record originates from a study of CD8 T cells in Susac syndrome. The CDR3 totals 15 residues. Germline CDR1 is MNHNY and CDR2 is SVGAGI (reference sequence). Trimming removed 2 bases from V and 4 bases from J; junction bases left unmatched: 8. An input of about 0.5 to 1 ug of RNA was subjected to reverse transcription using random hexamers. TCRdb called the immunoSEQ multiplex PCR reads again in MiXCR, with one record for every CDR3 protein. In the table there are approximately 160,000 distinct CDR3 sequences, 80% to 95% of which are singletons. Sequencing of TCR beta was undertaken in CD8+ and CD4+ T cells derived from blood. While CD8+ and CD4+ T cells were isolated negatively, TEMRA cells were enriched by FACS.

The sequencing sample was made of CD4+ T cells from PBMCs. The sequence derives from a human donor with multiple sclerosis. J is TRBJ2-7 and V is TRBV6-6, with 7 bases identical to TRBD2. CDR3 in amino acids: CASSYAGEGNYEQYF. The CDR3 coding sequence is TGTGCCAGCAGTTACGCGGGAGAAGGTAATTACGAGCAGTACTTC.